These 5 T cell receptor beta chains originate from one sample sequenced in a study of blood T cell repertoires in COVID-19. Using immunoSEQ multiplex PCR, the repertoire was profiled, and TCRdb retains in-frame clones only, with some absent. The table lists some 130,000 clones, around 89% of them singletons. Material for sequencing was peripheral blood. The receptors come from a man in his fifties or sixties with COVID-19, enrolled during active disease.

This chain uses TRBV18 with TRBJ1-4; the D is unclear. The V end lost 3 bases, the J end lost 8 bases, and 16 bases lay between the germline ends. This CDR3 has 15 residues. The V gene's germline CDR1 is KGHSH and CDR2 LQKENI. This CDR3 reads CASSPPGIGSEKLFF. Written as DNA, the CDR3 is TGTGCCAGCTCACCGCCCGGGATAGGTTCGGAAAAACTGTTTTTT. The complete variable domain, with remaining parts taken from reference TRBV18 and TRBJ1-4, reads NAGVMQNPRHLVRRRGQEARLRCSPMKGHSHVYWYRQLPEEGLKFMVYLQKENIIDESGMPKERFSAEFPKEGPSILRIQQVVRGDSAAYFCASSPPGIGSEKLFFGSGTQLSVL.

The chain couples TRBV5-1 to TRBJ2-4; D remains unclear. V lost 1 base, J lost 4 bases, and 9 bases lay in between. CDR1 SGHRS and CDR2 YFSETQ come from the germline V gene. The CDR3 consists of 14 residues. CDR3 sequence reads: CASSLLGSKNIQYF. The CDR3 region has the DNA TGCGCCAGCAGCTTGTTGGGCTCTAAAAACATTCAGTACTTC.

This chain connects TRBV19 to TRBJ1-1; tentative D call: TRBD1 (5 bases). V was pared by 5 bases and J by 1 base, with 14 bases between. CDR3 length equals 15 residues. CDR1 and CDR2 (germline): LNHDA, SQIVND (reference sequence). CDR3 nucleotides: TGTGCCAGTAGTGGGGAGGGGTGGGCGAACACTGAAGCTTTCTTT. It specifies CASSGEGWANTEAFF.

This chain links TRBV14 with TRBJ2-5; D is ambiguous. The V end lost 2 bases, the J end lost 2 bases, and 12 bases lay between the germline ends. CDR3 length equals 15 residues. Germline CDR1 is SGHDN and CDR2 is FVKESK. CDR3 DNA sequence: TGTGCCAGCAGCCAATTACTATCCCCACAAGAGACCCAGTACTTC. As protein: CASSQLLSPQETQYF.

The genes are TRBV6-5 and TRBJ1-5; TRBD1 is a possible D gene (5 bases). In germline, CDR1 is MNHEY, CDR2 SVGAGI. This CDR3 is 13 amino acids long. Trimming removed 6 bases from V and 3 bases from J, with 9 bases in between. The CDR3 sequence is CASSAGYNQPQHF. In DNA, the CDR3 is TGTGCCAGCAGCGCAGGGTACAATCAGCCCCAGCATTTT.